The present T cell receptor beta chain was sequenced within a study of T cell changes during pregnancy in multiple sclerosis. Sequencing used immunoSEQ multiplex PCR; TCRdb keeps in-frame clones, though not all of them. The table shows roughly 120,000 clones, with 90% to 95% occurring only once. Germline V gene lookup returns CDR1 MNHNY and CDR2 SVGAGI (reference sequence). The length of the CDR3 is 15 residues. V lost 2 bases to trimming and J lost 2 bases, with 10 bases between them. This sample comprised peripheral blood, obtained in the third trimester of pregnancy. The sequence was obtained from a female donor with multiple sclerosis, enrolled in a pregnancy study. The rearrangement uses TRBV6-6 and TRBJ2-1; D is possibly TRBD2 (6 bases). CDR3 in amino acids: CASSYARGAYNEQFF. The DNA of the CDR3 is TGTGCCAGCAGTTACGCGCGGGGCGCCTACAATGAGCAGTTCTTC.